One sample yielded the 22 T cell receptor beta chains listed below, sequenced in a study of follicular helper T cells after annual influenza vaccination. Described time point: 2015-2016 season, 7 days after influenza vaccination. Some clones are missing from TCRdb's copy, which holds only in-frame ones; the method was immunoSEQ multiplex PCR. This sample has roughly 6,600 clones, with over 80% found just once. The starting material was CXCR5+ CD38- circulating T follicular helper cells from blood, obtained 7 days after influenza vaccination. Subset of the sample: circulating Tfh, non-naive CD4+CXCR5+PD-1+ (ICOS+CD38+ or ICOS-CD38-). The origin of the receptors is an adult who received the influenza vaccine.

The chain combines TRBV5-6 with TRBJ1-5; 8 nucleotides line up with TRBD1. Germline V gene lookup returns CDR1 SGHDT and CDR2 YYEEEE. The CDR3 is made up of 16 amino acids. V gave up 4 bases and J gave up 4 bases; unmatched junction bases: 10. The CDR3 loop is CASSTARTGWNQPQHF. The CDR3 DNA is TGTGCCAGCAGCACCGCCCGGACAGGGTGGAATCAGCCCCAGCATTTT.

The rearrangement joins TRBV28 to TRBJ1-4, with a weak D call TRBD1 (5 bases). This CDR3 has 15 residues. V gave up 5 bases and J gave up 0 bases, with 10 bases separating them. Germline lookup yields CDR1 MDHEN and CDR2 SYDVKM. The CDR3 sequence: CASSPTGSTNEKLFF. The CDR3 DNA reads TGTGCCAGCAGTCCCACAGGTTCAACTAATGAAAAACTGTTTTTT.

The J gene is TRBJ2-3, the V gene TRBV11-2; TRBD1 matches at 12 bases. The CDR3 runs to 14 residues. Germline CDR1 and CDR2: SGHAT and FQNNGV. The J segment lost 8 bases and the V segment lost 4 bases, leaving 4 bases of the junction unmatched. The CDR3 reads CASSSGTGGVTQYF. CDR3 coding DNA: TGTGCCAGCAGCTCCGGGACAGGGGGCGTTACGCAGTATTTT.

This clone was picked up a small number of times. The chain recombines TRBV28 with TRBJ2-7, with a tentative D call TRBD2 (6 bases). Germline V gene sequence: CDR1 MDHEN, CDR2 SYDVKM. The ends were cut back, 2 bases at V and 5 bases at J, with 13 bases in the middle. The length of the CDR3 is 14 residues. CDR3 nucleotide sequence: TGTGCCAGCAGTTTACGTGGAGGGGAGAACGAGCAGTACTTC. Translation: CASSLRGGENEQYF. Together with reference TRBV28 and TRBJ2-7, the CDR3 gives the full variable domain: DVKVTQSSRYLVKRTGEKVFLECVQDMDHENMFWYRQDPGLGLRLIYFSYDVKMKEKGDIPEGYSVSREKKERFSLILESASTNQTSMYLCASSLRGGENEQYFGPGTRLTVT.

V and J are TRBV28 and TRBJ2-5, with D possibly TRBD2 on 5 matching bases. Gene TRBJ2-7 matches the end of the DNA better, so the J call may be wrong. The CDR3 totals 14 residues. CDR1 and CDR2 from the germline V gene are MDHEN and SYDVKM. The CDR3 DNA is TGTGCCAGCAGTTTGTCATCCCTCGGAGGCGAGCAGTACTTC. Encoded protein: CASSLSSLGGEQYF.

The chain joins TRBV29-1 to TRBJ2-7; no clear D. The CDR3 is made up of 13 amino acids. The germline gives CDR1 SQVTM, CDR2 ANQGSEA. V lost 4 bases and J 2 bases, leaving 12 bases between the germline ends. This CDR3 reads CSVGFYETYEQYF. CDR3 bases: TGCAGCGTTGGTTTCTACGAAACCTACGAGCAGTACTTC.

CDR3 region: CASRQGPSYGYTF. CDR3 coding DNA: TGTGCCAGCAGACAGGGCCCTTCCTATGGCTACACCTTC. The V and J genes are TRBV27 and TRBJ1-2; D is possibly TRBD1 (6 bases). Germline values: CDR1 MNHEY, CDR2 SMNVEV (reference sequence). The CDR3 loop spans 13 amino acids. V was clipped by 6 bases and J by 4 bases, with 12 bases between them.

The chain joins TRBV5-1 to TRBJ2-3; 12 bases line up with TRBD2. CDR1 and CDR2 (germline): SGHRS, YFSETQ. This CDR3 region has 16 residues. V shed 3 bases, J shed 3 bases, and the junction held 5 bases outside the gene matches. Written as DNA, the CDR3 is TGCGCCAGCAGCTCTAGCGGGAGGGCCGGGACAGATACGCAGTATTTT. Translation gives CASSSSGRAGTDTQYF.

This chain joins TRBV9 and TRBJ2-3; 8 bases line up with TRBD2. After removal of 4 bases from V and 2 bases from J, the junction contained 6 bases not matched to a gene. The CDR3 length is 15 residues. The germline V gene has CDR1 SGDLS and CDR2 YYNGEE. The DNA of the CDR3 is TGTGCCAGCAGCCCAATAGCGGGATCCACAGATACGCAGTATTTT. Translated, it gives CASSPIAGSTDTQYF. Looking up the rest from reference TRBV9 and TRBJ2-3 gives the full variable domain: DSGVTQTPKHLITATGQRVTLRCSPRSGDLSVYWYQQSLDQGLQFLIQYYNGEERAKGNILERFSAQQFPDLHSELNLSSLELGDSALYFCASSPIAGSTDTQYFGPGTRLTVL.

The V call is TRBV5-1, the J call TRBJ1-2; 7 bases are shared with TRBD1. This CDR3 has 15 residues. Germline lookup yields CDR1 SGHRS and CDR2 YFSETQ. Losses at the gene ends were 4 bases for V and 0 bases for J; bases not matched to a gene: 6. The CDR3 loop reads CASSPWTGANYGYTF. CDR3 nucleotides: TGCGCCAGCAGCCCATGGACAGGAGCTAACTATGGCTACACCTTC.

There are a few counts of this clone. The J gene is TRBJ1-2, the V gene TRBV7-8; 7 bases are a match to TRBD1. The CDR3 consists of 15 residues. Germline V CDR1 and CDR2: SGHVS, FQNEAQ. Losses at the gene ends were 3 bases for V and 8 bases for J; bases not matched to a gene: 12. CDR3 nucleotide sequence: TGTGCCAGCAGCTTTAGACAGGGAGCCCCCTTCGGCTACACCTTC. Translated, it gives CASSFRQGAPFGYTF.

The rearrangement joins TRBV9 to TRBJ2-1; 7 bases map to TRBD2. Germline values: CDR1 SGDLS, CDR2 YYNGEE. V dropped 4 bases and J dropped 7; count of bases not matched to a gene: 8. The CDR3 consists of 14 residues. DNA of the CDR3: TGTGCCAGCAGCCCAATTATGGGGGGGAATGAGCAGTTCTTC. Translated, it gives CASSPIMGGNEQFF.

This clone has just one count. CDR3 amino acids: CASSSPASGKYEQYF. The CDR3 DNA sequence: TGTGCCAGTAGTAGCCCCGCTAGCGGGAAGTACGAGCAGTACTTC. The chain recombines TRBV19 with TRBJ2-7; TRBD2 aligns across 9 bases. Germline-derived CDR1 and CDR2 are LNHDA and SQIVND (reference sequence). The CDR3 covers 15 residues. J gave up 4 bases and V 4 bases, and 8 bases lay outside the gene matches. The full variable domain, with the rest looked up from reference TRBV19 and TRBJ2-7, is DGGITQSPKYLFRKEGQNVTLSCEQNLNHDAMYWYRQDPGQGLRLIYYSQIVNDFQKGDIAEGYSVSREKKESFPLTVTSAQKNPTAFYLCASSSPASGKYEQYFGPGTRLTVT.

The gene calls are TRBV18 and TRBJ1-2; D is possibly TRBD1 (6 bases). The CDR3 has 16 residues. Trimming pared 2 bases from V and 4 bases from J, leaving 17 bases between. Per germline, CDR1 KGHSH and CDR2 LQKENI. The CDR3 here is CASSPSLGGVGYGYTF. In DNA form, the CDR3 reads TGTGCCAGCTCACCATCGCTAGGGGGAGTGGGCTATGGCTACACCTTC.

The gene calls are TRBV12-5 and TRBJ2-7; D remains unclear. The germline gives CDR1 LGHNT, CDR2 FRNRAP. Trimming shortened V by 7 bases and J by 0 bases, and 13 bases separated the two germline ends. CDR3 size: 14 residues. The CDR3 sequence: CASATRGGSYEQYF. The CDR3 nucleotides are TGTGCTAGTGCTACCCGTGGCGGCTCCTACGAGCAGTACTTC. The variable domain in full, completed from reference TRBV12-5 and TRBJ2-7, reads DARVTQTPRHKVTEMGQEVTMRCQPILGHNTVFWYRQTMMQGLELLAYFRNRAPLDDSGMPKDRFSAEMPDATLATLKIQPSEPRDSAVYFCASATRGGSYEQYFGPGTRLTVT.

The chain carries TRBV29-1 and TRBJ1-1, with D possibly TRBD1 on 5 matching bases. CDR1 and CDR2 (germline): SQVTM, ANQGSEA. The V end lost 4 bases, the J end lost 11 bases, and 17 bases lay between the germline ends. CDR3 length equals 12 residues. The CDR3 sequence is CSVGGTGDGAFF. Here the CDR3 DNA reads TGCAGCGTTGGGGGGACGGGAGACGGGGCTTTCTTT. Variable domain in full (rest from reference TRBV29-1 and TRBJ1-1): SAVISQKPSRDICQRGTSLTIQCQVDSQVTMMFWYRQQPGQSLTLIATANQGSEATYESGFVIDKFPISRPNLTFSTLTVSNMSPEDSSIYLCSVGGTGDGAFFGQGTRLTVV.

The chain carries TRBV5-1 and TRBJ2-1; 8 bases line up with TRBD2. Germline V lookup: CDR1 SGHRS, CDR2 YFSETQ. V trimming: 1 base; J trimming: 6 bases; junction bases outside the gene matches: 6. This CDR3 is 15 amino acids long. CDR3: CASSLLAGGVNEQFF. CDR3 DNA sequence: TGCGCCAGCAGCTTGCTTGCGGGAGGAGTCAATGAGCAGTTCTTC.

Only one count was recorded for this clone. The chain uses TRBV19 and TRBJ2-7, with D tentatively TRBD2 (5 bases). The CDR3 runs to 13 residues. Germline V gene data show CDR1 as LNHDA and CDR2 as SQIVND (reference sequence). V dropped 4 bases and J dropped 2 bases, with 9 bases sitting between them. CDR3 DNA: TGTGCCAGTAGTAGTGCCGGGGCCTACGAGCAGTACTTC. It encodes CASSSAGAYEQYF.

CDR3 in amino acids: CASKPQTNYGYTF. For the CDR3, the DNA is TGTGCCAGCAAGCCTCAAACTAACTATGGCTACACCTTC. The chain is built from TRBV2 and TRBJ1-2, with no clear D. The V gene lost 7 bases and the J gene lost 0 bases, with 9 bases spanning the gap. This CDR3 is built from 13 residues. CDR1 is SNHLY and CDR2 is FYNNEI in the germline V gene.

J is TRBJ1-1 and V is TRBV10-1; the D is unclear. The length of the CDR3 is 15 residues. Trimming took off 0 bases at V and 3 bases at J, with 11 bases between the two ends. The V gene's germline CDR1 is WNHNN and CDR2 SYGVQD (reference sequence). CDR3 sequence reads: CASSESYGRDTEAFF. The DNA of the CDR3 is TGCGCCAGCAGTGAGTCTTACGGCCGGGACACTGAAGCTTTCTTT.

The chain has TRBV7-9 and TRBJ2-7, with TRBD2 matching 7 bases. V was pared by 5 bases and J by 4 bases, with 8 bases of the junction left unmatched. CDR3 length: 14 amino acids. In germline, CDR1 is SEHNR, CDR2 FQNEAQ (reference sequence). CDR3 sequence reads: CASSPGRGSYEQYF. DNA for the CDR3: TGTGCCAGCAGCCCGGGGAGGGGCTCATACGAGCAGTACTTC. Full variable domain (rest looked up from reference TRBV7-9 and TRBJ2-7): DTGVSQNPRHKITKRGQNVTFRCDPISEHNRLYWYRQTLGQGPEFLTYFQNEAQLEKSRLLSDRFSAERPKGSFSTLEIQRTEQGDSAMYLCASSPGRGSYEQYFGPGTRLTVT.

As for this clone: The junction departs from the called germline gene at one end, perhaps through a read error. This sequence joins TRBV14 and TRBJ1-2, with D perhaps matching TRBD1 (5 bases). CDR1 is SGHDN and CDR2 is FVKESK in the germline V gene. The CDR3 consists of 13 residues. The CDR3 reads CASSQDLEGDMNF. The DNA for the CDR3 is TGTGCCAGCAGCCAAGATCTTGAAGGGGATATGAACTTC.